Sequencing of this T cell receptor (beta chain) was carried out in a study of CXCR3-negative and CXCR3-positive naive CD8 T cells. Whole-study findings and limits: CXCR3-negative naive cells had less hydrophobic TRB CDR3s than did CXCR3-positive naive cells.

This CDR3 has 16 amino acids. The germline gives CDR1 SGHDT, CDR2 YYEEEE. Points on this clonotype: Its antigen is not identified.

UMI-tagged TRB cDNA libraries were built via 5' RACE. TCRdb re-called the 5' RACE reads, yielding one record per CDR3 amino acid sequence without DNA. With some 53,000 distinct CDR3 sequences in the sample, the ten largest clones hold 0.55% to 0.6%. Material: naive CXCR3+ CD8+ T cells from blood. Subset indicated: CD45RO-CCR7+CD27+CD95- naive CD8+ T cells expressing CXCR3 (TNR3+). The sequence came from a human donor in good health. Some clones in this sample may be carry-over from other donors' samples. This chain connects TRBV5-6 to TRBJ2-1; TCRdb outputs TRBD1, but without DNA this stays unchecked. Here the CDR3 reads CASSPGQGALYNEQFF. Based on the CDR3 plus reference TRBV5-6 and TRBJ2-1, the full variable domain is DAGVTQSPTHLIKTRGQQVTLRCSPKSGHDTVSWYQQALGQGPQFIFQYYEEEERQRGNFPDRFSGHQFPNYSSELNVNALLLGDSALYLCASSPGQGALYNEQFFGPGTRLTVL.